Listed here are 16 T cell receptor beta chains from one sample, sequenced in a study of T-cell memory formation after mild COVID-19. Each CDR3 protein gets one entry after TCRdb re-called the 5' RACE reads with MiXCR. The data hold almost 550,000 distinct CDR3 sequences, with roughly 20% observed a single time. Sample: PBMCs or a T cell subset sorted from them (not recorded which). The receptor source for this set is an adult woman who had mild COVID-19 (a few samples of this study predate the infection). Cell type and time point are not known.

J is TRBJ2-1 and V is TRBV12-3 or TRBV12-4; TRBD1 matches at 8 bases. V shed 3 bases, J shed 7 bases, and the junction held 5 bases outside the gene matches. The CDR3 runs 14 residues. The CDR3 loop reads CASSFSTGGNEQFF. DNA for the CDR3: TGTGCCAGCAGTTTCTCCACAGGGGGGAATGAGCAGTTCTTC.

V usage is TRBV24-1 and J usage is TRBJ1-4; D not certain. The CDR3 runs 15 residues. Per the germline V gene, CDR1 is KGHDR and CDR2 is SFDVKD. Deletions cut 3 bases from V and 2 bases from J, with 9 bases between. The CDR3 coding sequence is TGTGCCACCAGTGATCAGACTGCTACTAATGAAAAACTGTTTTTT. Protein sequence: CATSDQTATNEKLFF.

V and J are TRBV19 and TRBJ2-2, with TRBD2 matching 12 bases. Germline V CDR1 and CDR2: LNHDA, SQIVND (reference sequence). With 7 bases clipped from V and 4 bases from J, the junction kept 10 bases outside the gene matches. The CDR3 contains 17 residues. The CDR3 DNA follows: TGTGCCAGTATGACTAGCGGGGGAGTCCGAGGCACCGGGGAGCTGTTTTTT. This codes for CASMTSGGVRGTGELFF.

This clonotype showed up just a few times. This rearrangement joins TRBV5-4 to TRBJ2-1, with 16 bases fitting TRBD2. V shed 0 bases and J 4 bases; nucleotides not matched to a gene: 7. Germline V gene sequence: CDR1 SGHNT, CDR2 YYREEE (reference sequence). This CDR3 comprises 19 residues. The CDR3 spells CASSLAGLAGGKRYNEQFF. As DNA, the CDR3 is TGTGCCAGCAGCTTGGCGGGACTAGCGGGGGGGAAACGTTACAATGAGCAGTTCTTC.

This clonotype has more than one count but fewer than ten. This sequence joins TRBV9 and TRBJ2-5; maybe TRBD2 (5 bases). Per germline, CDR1 SGDLS and CDR2 YYNGEE. This CDR3 is built from 15 residues. Trimming removed 0 bases from V and 4 bases from J, with 13 bases in between. CDR3 in DNA: TGTGCCAGCAGCGTAGCTACGGGGTTCCGAGAGACCCAGTACTTC. It translates to CASSVATGFRETQYF.

V usage is TRBV6-4 and J usage is TRBJ1-6; the D gene is possibly TRBD1 (5 bases). This CDR3 has 15 residues. V was clipped by 3 bases and J by 7 bases, with 13 bases between them. The germline V gene encodes CDR1 MRHNA and CDR2 SNTAGT. CDR3 nucleotide sequence: TGTGCCAGCAGTGAAAAGACTGGGGGGAATTCACCCCTCCACTTT. Its protein product is CASSEKTGGNSPLHF.

Here the CDR3 DNA reads TGTGCCAGTAGAGAGGGACAAAGCTACAATGAGCAGTTCTTC. It codes for CASREGQSYNEQFF. This rearrangement joins TRBV19 to TRBJ2-1; tentative D call: TRBD1 (6 bases). Germline V lookup: CDR1 LNHDA, CDR2 SQIVND (reference sequence). CDR3 size: 14 residues. V lost 6 bases to trimming and J lost 3 bases, with 12 bases between them.

The J gene is TRBJ2-1, the V gene TRBV12-3 or TRBV12-4; TRBD2 matches at 7 bases. The CDR3 loop spans 15 amino acids. J gave up 6 bases and V 6 bases, and 11 bases lay outside the gene matches. The CDR3 DNA is TGTGCCAGCAGCCATAGCGGGCGACGAGCCAATGAGCAGTTCTTC. Amino acid sequence: CASSHSGRRANEQFF.

This clonotype was seen more than once but under ten times. This sequence joins TRBV20-1 and TRBJ1-2; 7 bases align to TRBD1. Trimming took 6 bases from V and 4 from J; bases not matched to a gene: 8. The CDR3 loop spans 13 amino acids. CDR1 DFQATT and CDR2 SNEGSKA come from the germline V gene (reference sequence). The DNA for the CDR3 is TGCAGTGCGCCGACAGGGTTGGGCTATGGCTACACCTTC. It encodes CSAPTGLGYGYTF.

The V and J genes are TRBV29-1 and TRBJ2-1, with 7 nucleotides matching TRBD1. CDR3 size: 18 residues. The J segment lost 2 bases and the V segment lost 1 base, leaving 14 bases of the junction unmatched. Per the germline V gene, CDR1 is SQVTM and CDR2 is ANQGSEA. The CDR3 region is CSVEGMVTGLSTYNEQFF. The CDR3 DNA sequence: TGCAGCGTTGAAGGGATGGTGACAGGGCTTTCAACCTACAATGAGCAGTTCTTC.

The chain carries TRBV6-2 or TRBV6-3 and TRBJ2-1; 10 bases line up with TRBD2. The CDR3 is 17 residues long. Germline V gene sequence: CDR1 MNHEY, CDR2 SVGEGT. J was trimmed by 4 bases and V by 0 bases; bases with no gene match: 6. CDR3 loop: CASSYSWGTSVYNEQFF. DNA for the CDR3: TGTGCCAGCAGTTACTCGTGGGGGACTAGCGTATACAATGAGCAGTTCTTC.

The rearrangement uses TRBV5-1 and TRBJ2-7; the match to TRBD1 covers 9 bases. The CDR3 runs to 16 residues. The germline V gene has CDR1 SGHRS and CDR2 YFSETQ. The trim removed 4 bases at V and 3 bases at J, leaving 11 bases unmatched. This CDR3 reads CASSRGGTGQGYEQYF. CDR3 bases: TGCGCCAGCAGCCGAGGAGGGACAGGGCAAGGCTACGAGCAGTACTTC.

A few counts support this clonotype. The chain recombines TRBV5-1 with TRBJ1-1; TRBD1 might be the D (5 bases). This CDR3 is 11 amino acids long. The germline CDR1 and CDR2 sequences are SGHRS and YFSETQ. The germline V and J ends were trimmed by 7 bases and 7 bases, with 11 bases remaining between them. Here the CDR3 reads CASQLGDEAFF. As DNA, the CDR3 is TGCGCCAGCCAATTGGGGGATGAAGCTTTCTTT.

This clonotype turned up a few times. The chain recombines TRBV18 with TRBJ2-3; a weak D match, TRBD1 (5 bases). The CDR3 has 14 residues. Germline V CDR1 and CDR2: KGHSH, LQKENI. V dropped 6 bases and J dropped 0 bases, with 10 bases sitting between them. The CDR3 DNA is TGTGCCAGCTCGCGGACAAAAAGCACAGATACGCAGTATTTT. This encodes CASSRTKSTDTQYF.

The V gene is TRBV3-1, the J gene TRBJ2-3, with D maybe TRBD2 (6 bases). Trimming removed 2 bases from V and 3 bases from J, with 9 bases in between. The CDR3 has 14 residues. The germline V gene has CDR1 LGHDT and CDR2 YNNKEL (reference sequence). The CDR3 spells CASSQTRGTDTQYF. CDR3 DNA sequence: TGTGCCAGCAGCCAAACGCGGGGAACAGATACGCAGTATTTT.

The J gene is TRBJ2-1, the V gene TRBV7-3; either TRBD1 or TRBD2 may fit D (5 bases each). CDR1 SGHTA and CDR2 FQGTGA come from the germline V gene. V lost 3 bases and J lost 9, with 18 bases in between. CDR3 length equals 15 residues. CDR3 nucleotide sequence: TGTGCCAGCAGCTTCGGTGGTCTGGGACGTGGTGAGCAGTTCTTC. This translates into CASSFGGLGRGEQFF.